The 7 T cell receptor beta chains in this list originate from one sample, sequenced in a study of blood T cells in healthy people across ages. For the second PCR, which ran for 7 to 11 cycles, a sample-barcoded 5' primer and a J-beta primer mix were used. In TCRdb, the 5' RACE reads were re-called with MiXCR into one record per CDR3 protein. This sample carries 1.5 million to 2 million distinct CDR3 sequences, roughly 28% of them seen once, and the ten largest clones take roughly 8%. Sequenced sample: blood. These receptors all come from a woman aged 25 to 45 in good health.

The chain links TRBV28 to TRBJ2-3; D is perhaps TRBD1 (5 bases). Per the germline V gene, CDR1 is MDHEN and CDR2 is SYDVKM. Trimming left V 6 bases short and J 0 bases short, with 7 bases between. The CDR3 has 13 amino acids. The CDR3 region is CASRDISTDTQYF. For the CDR3, the DNA is TGTGCCAGCAGGGACATTAGCACAGATACGCAGTATTTT.

This clonotype was observed a few times. This chain uses TRBV12-3 or TRBV12-4 with TRBJ2-3; maybe TRBD1 (5 bases). The CDR3 contains 13 residues. Trimming took off 3 bases at V and 6 bases at J, with 10 bases between the two ends. CDR3 bases: TGTGCCAGCAGTTTGTGGGGCGGCGATACGCAGTATTTT. Its translation: CASSLWGGDTQYF.

The genes are TRBV3-1 and TRBJ2-7; possible D gene TRBD2, 6 bases. V shed 0 bases and J shed 3 bases, with 18 bases lying between them. Germline V lookup: CDR1 LGHDT, CDR2 YNNKEL (reference sequence). The CDR3 spans 17 residues. The DNA of the CDR3 is TGTGCCAGCAGCCAAGAAAAGACCGGGACTGGGGGCTACGAGCAGTACTTC. This gives the protein CASSQEKTGTGGYEQYF.

In this sample, this clonotype turned up once. It may be a read error: a sequence one base away is much more abundant. The V and J genes are TRBV20-1 and TRBJ2-1; TRBD1 is a possible D gene (5 bases). With the DNA end fitting TRBJ2-7 better, the J assignment may be wrong. CDR1 is DFQATT, CDR2 SNEGSKA, per germline (reference sequence). The CDR3 runs to 14 residues. CDR3 sequence reads: CSAPQGSGPNEQYF. The DNA for the CDR3 is TGCAGTGCCCCTCAGGGTTCGGGTCCAAATGAGCAGTACTTC.

CDR3 residues: CASSQEFGVPGYTF. The CDR3 DNA reads TGTGCCAGCAGCCAAGAGTTCGGGGTTCCAGGCTACACCTTC. V gene TRBV3-1 combines with J gene TRBJ1-2; D remains ambiguous. Germline CDR1 reads LGHDT; CDR2 reads YNNKEL (reference sequence). Trimming shortened V by 0 bases and J by 8 bases, and 13 bases separated the two germline ends. This CDR3 region has 14 residues.

On this clonotype: This may come from a read error, since a much larger clone is one base off. The J gene is TRBJ2-1, the V gene TRBV7-3; 10 positions match TRBD2. This CDR3 contains 14 residues. Per germline, CDR1 SGHTA and CDR2 FQGTGA. CDR3 amino acids: CAGSTQRGGHEQFF. In nucleotides, the CDR3 is TGTGCCGGCAGCACGCAGCGGGGGGGCCATGAGCAGTTCTTC. Combining the CDR3 with reference TRBV7-3 and TRBJ2-1 gives the whole variable domain GAGVSQTPSNKVTEKGKYVELRCDPISGHTALYWYRQSLGQGPEFLIYFQGTGAADDSGLPNDRFFAVRPEGSVSTLKIQRTERGDSAVYLCAGSTQRGGHEQFFGPGTRLTVL.

This clonotype was found a few times. V gene TRBV24-1 combines with J gene TRBJ1-5; 7 nucleotides agree with TRBD1. The germline V gene encodes CDR1 KGHDR and CDR2 SFDVKD. V dropped 4 bases and J dropped 2; count of bases not matched to a gene: 7. The CDR3 runs to 16 residues. For the CDR3, the DNA is TGTGCCACCAGTGAAGCCCGACAGGGCGGCAATCAGCCCCAGCATTTT. Residues: CATSEARQGGNQPQHF.